Shown below are 25 T cell receptor beta chains from a single sample sequenced in a study of T cell clusters in autoimmune cytopenias. Each sample's input was 250 ng genomic DNA, some 40,000 genome equivalents. One tube held mixed TRB-A and TRB-B primer pools for touch-down PCR. TCRdb re-called the multiplex PCR reads and gives one entry per CDR3 protein, without DNA. This sample's clone table lists about 6,900 distinct CDR3 sequences. These data were also filed under a second study, of T cell repertoires in aging, cancer and after chemotherapy.

Sequenced material: peripheral blood. These receptors all come from a human donor in good health.

Its frequency marks this clonotype as medium-sized. The chain uses TRBV6-1 and TRBJ2-3. The CDR3 length is 15 residues. In germline, CDR1 is MNHNS, CDR2 SASEGT. The CDR3 reads CASSERLHVPDTQYF.

The V call is TRBV4-2, the J call TRBJ2-7. CDR1 and CDR2 (germline): LGHNA, YNFKEQ. The CDR3 runs 15 residues. CDR3: CASSQDLDSSYEQYF.

V usage is TRBV15 and J usage is TRBJ1-3. The CDR3 loop spans 17 amino acids. The germline gives CDR1 LNHNV, CDR2 YYDKDF (reference sequence). The CDR3 protein is CATSRDGRDLAGNTIYF. Full variable domain (remainder filled in from reference TRBV15 and TRBJ1-3): DAMVIQNPRYQVTQFGKPVTLSCSQTLNHNVMYWYQQKSSQAPKLLFHYYDKDFNNEADTPDNFQSRRPNTSFCFLDIRSPGLGDTAMYLCATSRDGRDLAGNTIYFGEGSWLTVV.

This clonotype ranks as medium-sized in terms of frequency. The J gene is TRBJ2-3, the V gene TRBV19; TCRdb lists TRBD2, though no DNA is available to test this call. There are 16 residues in the CDR3. The germline gives CDR1 LNHDA, CDR2 SQIVND (reference sequence). CDR3 region: CASCPTLAGGQDTQYF.

Considering frequency, this clonotype is medium-sized. The CDR3 protein is CASSPRDWFSGELFF. The chain couples TRBV19 to TRBJ2-2; TCRdb returns TRBD2, unconfirmable since there is no DNA. Germline-derived CDR1 and CDR2 are LNHDA and SQIVND (reference sequence). This CDR3 contains 15 residues.

In terms of frequency, this clonotype is medium-sized (0.01 to 0.1%). This chain uses TRBV29-1 with TRBJ1-2. This CDR3 spans 14 amino acids. Per the germline V gene, CDR1 is SQVTM and CDR2 is ANQGSEA. This CDR3 reads CSVDDSLRDYGYTF.

This sequence joins TRBV5-6 and TRBJ1-1. CDR1 SGHDT and CDR2 YYEEEE come from the germline V gene. This CDR3 has 13 residues. The CDR3: CASSLVRGTEAFF.

The chain combines TRBV19 with TRBJ1-2; with no DNA, the TCRdb D assignment of TRBD1 cannot be verified. In germline, CDR1 is LNHDA, CDR2 SQIVND (reference sequence). This CDR3 spans 14 amino acids. CDR3 amino acids: CASSNRDRAYGYTF.

This clonotype is labeled large based on frequency. V and J are TRBV29-1 and TRBJ2-1. CDR1 and CDR2 (germline): SQVTM, ANQGSEA. This CDR3 has 11 amino acids. The CDR3 sequence: CSCVADNEQFF.

This chain connects TRBV7-2 to TRBJ1-2; checking the TCRdb D call of TRBD1 is not possible without DNA. The CDR3 consists of 12 residues. CDR1 is SGHTA, CDR2 FQGNSA, per germline. The CDR3: CAMDRGGRGYTF.

The V call is TRBV6-2 or TRBV6-3, the J call TRBJ1-1. Germline CDR1 MNHEY, CDR2 SVGEGT. The CDR3 has 11 amino acids. This chain's CDR3 is CASSYSRLAFF.

This chain links TRBV5-4 with TRBJ2-7; TCRdb lists TRBD2, though no DNA is available to test this call. Germline V gives CDR1 SGHNT, CDR2 YYREEE (reference sequence). The CDR3 runs 17 residues. The CDR3 sequence is CASSFSSPNDMVYEQYF.

The chain combines TRBV6-2 or TRBV6-3 with TRBJ2-7; TCRdb picks TRBD1, but there is no DNA to check that call. CDR3 length: 12 amino acids. Germline-derived CDR1 and CDR2 are MNHEY and SVGEGT. The CDR3 spells CASSRTGPEQYF.

V is TRBV12-3 or TRBV12-4 and J is TRBJ2-4. This CDR3 comprises 15 residues. CDR3 in amino acids: CASSLMSRAKNIQYF.

The rearrangement joins TRBV7-9 to TRBJ2-1; TCRdb selects TRBD2, and the lack of DNA leaves this call unchecked. The CDR3 spans 16 residues. Germline V gives CDR1 SEHNR, CDR2 FQNEAQ (reference sequence). CDR3 region: CASSPRLVAGYNEKFF.

This clonotype is classed as medium-sized by frequency. This rearrangement joins TRBV12-3 or TRBV12-4 to TRBJ2-3. This CDR3 has 17 amino acids. The CDR3 spells CASSLVTVTYGTDTQYF.

Judged by frequency, this clonotype is medium-sized. The chain links TRBV6-5 to TRBJ2-1; TCRdb designates TRBD1, a call that cannot be tested without DNA. Per germline, CDR1 MNHEY and CDR2 SVGAGI. This CDR3 comprises 13 residues. CDR3: CASSYSALGVQFF.

The J gene is TRBJ2-3, the V gene TRBV5-6; TCRdb reports TRBD2, a call that lacks DNA to check it against. The CDR3 contains 17 residues. Germline V lookup: CDR1 SGHDT, CDR2 YYEEEE. The CDR3 reads CASSFSGGPYSTDTQYF.

The V gene is TRBV11-1, the J gene TRBJ2-5; TCRdb returns TRBD2, unconfirmable since there is no DNA. Per the germline V gene, CDR1 is SGHAT and CDR2 is FQDESV (reference sequence). This CDR3 is built from 13 residues. Here the CDR3 reads CASNQRGGETQYF. Combining the CDR3 with reference TRBV11-1 and TRBJ2-5 gives the whole variable domain EAEVAQSPRYKITEKSQAVAFWCDPISGHATLYWYRQILGQGPELLVQFQDESVVDDSQLPKDRFSAERLKGVDSTLKIQPAELGDSAMYLCASNQRGGETQYFGPGTRLLVL.

The chain carries TRBV27 and TRBJ1-2; the D gene TCRdb calls, TRBD1, cannot be checked with no DNA. The CDR3 totals 16 residues. Per germline, CDR1 MNHEY and CDR2 SMNVEV (reference sequence). CDR3 region: CASSSPRQDAHYGYTF.

The genes are TRBV6-2 or TRBV6-3 and TRBJ2-7; TCRdb picks TRBD1, but there is no DNA to check that call. The CDR3 is 13 residues long. Germline loops: CDR1 MNHEY, CDR2 SVGEGT. CDR3 amino acids: CASGRGEGNEQYF.

By frequency, this clonotype registers medium-sized. The rearrangement joins TRBV6-5 to TRBJ2-5; the D call from TCRdb, TRBD2, cannot be confirmed without DNA. The V gene's germline CDR1 is MNHEY and CDR2 SVGAGI. CDR3 length: 15 amino acids. The chain's CDR3 is CASSYSSSAGETQYF.

This clonotype is medium-sized by frequency. This chain links TRBV6-1 with TRBJ1-5; there is no DNA to check the TCRdb D call of TRBD1. CDR1 is MNHNS and CDR2 is SASEGT in the germline V gene. CDR3 size: 14 residues. The CDR3 region is CASSESDSYQPQHF.

This clonotype registers large by frequency. J is TRBJ1-1 and V is TRBV29-1; checking the TCRdb D call of TRBD1 is not possible without DNA. Germline V gene lookup returns CDR1 SQVTM and CDR2 ANQGSEA. The length of the CDR3 is 12 residues. The CDR3 loop reads CSVDRGHTEAFF.

This clonotype counts as medium-sized by frequency. The J gene is TRBJ1-1, the V gene TRBV29-1; without DNA, the TCRdb call of TRBD1 cannot be checked. The CDR3 has 14 residues. Germline CDR1 is SQVTM and CDR2 is ANQGSEA. CDR3 protein: CSVRETGVNTEAFF. The full variable domain, in which reference TRBV29-1 and TRBJ1-1 provide the parts outside the CDR3, is SAVISQKPSRDICQRGTSLTIQCQVDSQVTMMFWYRQQPGQSLTLIATANQGSEATYESGFVIDKFPISRPNLTFSTLTVSNMSPEDSSIYLCSVRETGVNTEAFFGQGTRLTVV.